The next 21 T cell receptor beta chains were all read from a single sample in a study of shared clonotypes between healthy human individuals. The repertoire was sequenced with immunoSEQ multiplex PCR; TCRdb's copy has only in-frame clones and lacks some. The data show about 1.1 million clones, with approximately 80% seen just once and approximately 0.9% held by the top ten. The specimen sequenced was memory CD4+ T cells from PBMCs. Subset meaning: CD45RA-negative fraction. The receptors come from a man younger than 30 in good health. Some clones in this sample may be carry-over from other donors' samples.

The chain uses TRBV7-8 and TRBJ2-1; 8 bases align to TRBD1. This CDR3 has 14 residues. Germline CDR1 reads SGHVS; CDR2 reads FQNEAQ. J lost 5 bases, V lost 5 bases, and 5 bases had no gene match. CDR3 in DNA: TGTGCCAGCAGCCCCCAGACAGGGGACAATGAGCAGTTCTTC. Translation: CASSPQTGDNEQFF.

The rearrangement joins TRBV2 to TRBJ2-2, with D possibly matching TRBD2 (5 bases). The V end lost 0 bases, the J end lost 5 bases, and 7 bases lay between the germline ends. Germline V CDR1 and CDR2: SNHLY, FYNNEI. The CDR3 has 14 amino acids. The CDR3 region is CASSEAGRTGELFF. CDR3 coding DNA: TGTGCCAGCAGTGAAGCGGGGAGAACCGGGGAGCTGTTTTTT.

About this clone itself: Other DNA sequences from this sample encode an identical CDR3 as well. This chain joins TRBV6-5 and TRBJ1-2; D ambiguous. This CDR3 has 14 residues. Germline V gene data show CDR1 as MNHEY and CDR2 as SVGAGI. Trimming cost V 2 bases and J 2 bases, with 9 bases left between them. In DNA form, the CDR3 reads TGTGCCAGCAGTTACCGAACAGCAAACTATGGCTACACCTTC. Encoded protein: CASSYRTANYGYTF.

The V and J genes are TRBV30 and TRBJ2-7; TRBD1 matches 10 bases. This CDR3 contains 13 residues. The ends lost 5 bases at V and 4 bases at J; junction bases unmatched: 5. Per germline, CDR1 GTSNPN and CDR2 SVGIG (reference sequence). CDR3 in DNA: TGTGCCTGGGTAGGACAGGGGGGTTACGAGCAGTACTTC. Its protein is CAWVGQGGYEQYF. Full variable domain (rest looked up from reference TRBV30 and TRBJ2-7): SQTIHQWPATLVQPVGSPLSLECTVEGTSNPNLYWYRQAAGRGLQLLFYSVGIGQISSEVPQNLSASRPQDRQFILSSKKLLLSDSGFYLCAWVGQGGYEQYFGPGTRLTVT.

This sequence joins TRBV5-8 and TRBJ2-3, with unresolved D. The CDR3 sequence is 15 residues long. The ends were cut back, 0 bases at V and 5 bases at J, with 13 bases in the middle. Germline lookup yields CDR1 SGHTS and CDR2 YDEGEE. The CDR3 sequence: CASSLERTIGDTQYF. Here the CDR3 DNA reads TGTGCCAGCAGCTTGGAACGGACGATTGGAGATACGCAGTATTTT. The entire variable domain, with the rest obtained from reference TRBV5-8 and TRBJ2-3, is as follows: EAGVTQSPTHLIKTRGQQATLRCSPISGHTSVYWYQQALGLGLQFLLWYDEGEERNRGNFPPRFSGRQFPNYSSELNVNALELEDSALYLCASSLERTIGDTQYFGPGTRLTVL.

V is TRBV18 and J is TRBJ2-2, with D uncertain. The CDR3 consists of 13 residues. CDR1 KGHSH and CDR2 LQKENI come from the germline V gene. The V and J ends lost 2 bases and 3 bases respectively, with 4 bases between them. The CDR3 here is CASSPTDTGELFF. The CDR3 region has the DNA TGTGCCAGCTCACCAACGGACACCGGGGAGCTGTTTTTT.

The chain is built from TRBV2 and TRBJ2-3; D gene uncertain. CDR1 and CDR2 from the germline V gene are SNHLY and FYNNEI. Trimming removed 6 bases from V and 3 bases from J, with 10 bases in between. The CDR3 contains 13 residues. This CDR3 is CASRSGWTDTQYF. CDR3 sequence (DNA): TGTGCCAGCAGATCGGGTTGGACAGATACGCAGTATTTT.

The chain employs TRBV2 and TRBJ2-7; D unresolved. The CDR3 totals 11 residues. Germline V gives CDR1 SNHLY, CDR2 FYNNEI. V was shortened by 6 bases and J by 5 bases, with 8 bases between the two germline ends. CDR3: CASRRRDEQYF. CDR3 bases: TGTGCCAGCAGGAGAAGGGACGAGCAGTACTTC.

This chain uses TRBV4-2 with TRBJ1-4; no clear D. V lost 5 bases and J 8 bases, leaving 6 bases between the germline ends. The germline V gene has CDR1 LGHNA and CDR2 YNFKEQ. The CDR3 spans 11 residues. CDR3 bases: TGTGCCAGCAGCGGAATCGAAAAACTGTTTTTT. Its translation is CASSGIEKLFF.

The chain combines TRBV28 with TRBJ1-2; 10 bases line up with TRBD1. This CDR3 region has 17 residues. CDR1 and CDR2 from the germline V gene are MDHEN and SYDVKM. After removal of 5 bases from V and 6 bases from J, the junction contained 15 bases not matched to a gene. The CDR3 spells CASSPSSAGQGDDGYTF. DNA for the CDR3: TGTGCCAGCAGTCCTTCCTCAGCCGGACAGGGGGATGATGGCTACACCTTC.

In this sample, this clone turned up a few times. This chain links TRBV5-4 with TRBJ2-7, with D possibly being TRBD2 (6 bases). The CDR3 has 15 amino acids. Germline V gives CDR1 SGHNT, CDR2 YYREEE (reference sequence). Trimming removed 4 bases from V and 3 bases from J, with 17 bases in between. The chain's CDR3 is CASSPVGRENYEQYF. CDR3 nucleotides: TGTGCCAGCAGCCCGGTCGGTCGGGAGAACTACGAGCAGTACTTC.

The chain uses TRBV10-3 and TRBJ2-3; TRBD1 agrees at 9 bases. This CDR3 spans 16 amino acids. The trim removed 2 bases at V and 1 base at J, leaving 4 bases unmatched. Germline CDR1 and CDR2: ENHRY and SYGVKD. CDR3: CAISEEWTGGTDTQYF. The CDR3 region has the DNA TGTGCCATCAGTGAGGAGTGGACAGGGGGCACAGATACGCAGTATTTT.

This rearrangement joins TRBV2 to TRBJ2-6, with D tentatively TRBD1 or TRBD2 (5 bases each). The CDR3 is made up of 15 amino acids. CDR1 is SNHLY and CDR2 is FYNNEI in the germline V gene. Trimming took 6 bases from V and 2 from J, leaving 11 bases between them. Here the CDR3 reads CASRGVSPGANVLTF. In DNA form, the CDR3 reads TGTGCCAGCAGGGGGGTATCCCCTGGGGCCAACGTCCTGACTTTC. Together with reference TRBV2 and TRBJ2-6, the CDR3 gives the full variable domain: EPEVTQTPSHQVTQMGQEVILRCVPISNHLYFYWYRQILGQKVEFLVSFYNNEISEKSEIFDDQFSVERPDGSNFTLKIRSTKLEDSAMYFCASRGVSPGANVLTFGAGSRLTVL.

The chain links TRBV2 to TRBJ2-3; 8 bases line up with TRBD1. This CDR3 has 14 amino acids. The germline CDR1 and CDR2 sequences are SNHLY and FYNNEI. V shed 7 bases and J 4 bases; nucleotides not matched to a gene: 7. CDR3 sequence reads: CASKPTGGADTQYF. The CDR3 DNA reads TGTGCCAGCAAGCCCACAGGGGGTGCAGATACGCAGTATTTT.

A few counts support this clone. V gene TRBV4-2 combines with J gene TRBJ2-5; TRBD2 matches at 11 bases. The V gene end was trimmed by 1 base and the J gene end by 5 bases; junction bases not matched to a gene: 6. CDR3 length equals 16 residues. The germline gives CDR1 LGHNA, CDR2 YNFKEQ. The CDR3 is CASSQVLAGGGETQYF. The DNA of the CDR3 is TGTGCCAGCAGCCAAGTTCTAGCGGGAGGAGGGGAGACCCAGTACTTC.

This chain connects TRBV21-1 to TRBJ2-7; the table gives TRBD1 as D, unverified against the DNA. TRBV21-1 constitutes a pseudogene. The CDR3 extends over 18 amino acids. CDR3 loop: CASTNPRNRDRYSYEQYF. In DNA form, the CDR3 reads TGTGCCAGCACCAACCCCAGAAACCGGGACAGGTACTCCTACGAGCAGTACTTC.

For this clone: The sample contains more than one DNA sequence encoding this CDR3. The chain links TRBV4-2 to TRBJ2-7; 11 nucleotides align to TRBD2. V lost 3 bases and J lost 3; bases outside the gene matches: 1. Germline CDR1 is LGHNA and CDR2 is YNFKEQ. The CDR3 has 14 amino acids. The CDR3 loop reads CASSQTSGNYEQYF. For the CDR3, the DNA is TGTGCCAGCAGCCAGACTAGCGGGAACTACGAGCAGTACTTC.

V and J are TRBV7-2 and TRBJ2-5; D gene unclear. This CDR3 comprises 15 residues. The V gene lost 3 bases and the J gene lost 2 bases, with 13 bases spanning the gap. Germline CDR1 SGHTA, CDR2 FQGNSA. CDR3 DNA: TGTGCCAGCAGCTTGGTCAGTGGCCAACAAGAGACCCAGTACTTC. Its translation: CASSLVSGQQETQYF.

The sample holds one count of this clone. V usage is TRBV6-5 and J usage is TRBJ2-7; D unclear. Trimming pared 2 bases from V and 1 base from J, leaving 9 bases between. This CDR3 has 14 amino acids. Germline CDR1 reads MNHEY; CDR2 reads SVGAGI. In nucleotides, the CDR3 is TGTGCCAGCAGTTACAAAGGGTCATCCTACGAGCAGTACTTC. Its translation: CASSYKGSSYEQYF.

The chain uses TRBV15 and TRBJ2-1; no clear D gene. Germline CDR1 is LNHNV and CDR2 is YYDKDF (reference sequence). The CDR3 spans 12 residues. V was clipped by 0 bases and J by 12 bases, with 9 bases between them. The CDR3 DNA sequence: TGTGCCACCAGCAGAGATTTTGGCGTGCAGTTCTTC. This encodes CATSRDFGVQFF.

The chain joins TRBV5-4 to TRBJ2-6; 9 nucleotides match TRBD1. The germline gives CDR1 SGHNT, CDR2 YYREEE (reference sequence). V dropped 3 bases and J dropped 2; count of bases not matched to a gene: 9. The CDR3 totals 18 residues. CDR3 in amino acids: CASSSKDRGSTGANVLTF. The DNA of the CDR3 is TGTGCCAGCAGCTCGAAGGACAGGGGATCCACTGGGGCCAACGTCCTGACTTTC.